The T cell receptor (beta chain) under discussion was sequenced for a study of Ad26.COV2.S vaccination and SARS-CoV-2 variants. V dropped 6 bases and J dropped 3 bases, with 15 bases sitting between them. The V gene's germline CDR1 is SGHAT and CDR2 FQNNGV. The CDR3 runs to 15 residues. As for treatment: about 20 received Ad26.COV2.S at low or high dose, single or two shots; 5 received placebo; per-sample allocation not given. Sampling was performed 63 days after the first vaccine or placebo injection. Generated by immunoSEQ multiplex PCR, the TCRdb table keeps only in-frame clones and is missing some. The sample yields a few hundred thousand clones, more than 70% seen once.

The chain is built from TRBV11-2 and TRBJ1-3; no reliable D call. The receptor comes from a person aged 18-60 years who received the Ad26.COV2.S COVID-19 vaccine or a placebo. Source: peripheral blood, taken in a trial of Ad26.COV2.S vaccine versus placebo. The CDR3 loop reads CASSFSPFDGNTIYF. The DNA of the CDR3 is TGTGCCAGCAGTTTCTCCCCATTTGATGGAAACACCATATATTTT.